This T cell receptor beta chain came from a study of T cell responses to AZD1222 COVID-19 vaccine. Study background: Doses given second, at about 4 or about 12 weeks, were pooled. Broader study findings: Repertoires were collected only later (after the peak T cell response had occurred).

TCRdb's table, derived via immunoSEQ multiplex PCR, lists solely in-frame clones and lacks some. The sample contains over 150,000 clones, around 90% of which appear only once. With respect to this clone: The antigen is undetermined.

This specimen consisted of peripheral blood, obtained on day 0 of AZD1222 vaccination. This clonotype was sampled from an adult in good health.

The CDR3 region is CASSYSPDSGNTIYF. For the CDR3, the DNA is TGTGCCAGCAGTTACTCCCCCGACTCTGGAAACACCATATATTTT. This chain uses TRBV6-5 with TRBJ1-3; D gene ambiguous. This CDR3 comprises 15 residues. V was trimmed by 0 bases and J by 0 bases, leaving 6 bases between them. CDR1 MNHEY and CDR2 SVGAGI come from the germline V gene.